The T cell receptor (beta chain) under discussion was sequenced for a study of T cell repertoires in ileal Crohn's disease. Time point in this sample: neoterminal ileum biopsy at postoperative endoscopy, about 6 months after surgery. Points from the study as a whole: All patients with clonality above 26.8% had endoscopic recurrence. Compared with non-smokers, active smokers at surgery showed more clonal expansions.

A note on this clone: The antigen is unknown.

Assay used: immunoSEQ multiplex PCR; TCRdb lists only in-frame clones, some missing. Of 3,000 to 3,500 clones listed, roughly 90% are singletons. V gave up 0 bases and J gave up 1 base, with 9 bases separating them. This CDR3 has 15 residues. Per the germline V gene, CDR1 is MNHNS and CDR2 is SASEGT. The sample was ileal tissue. This clonotype was sampled from an adult with Crohn's disease. This chain uses TRBV6-1 with TRBJ1-2, with D hard to call. CDR3 coding DNA: TGTGCCAGCAGTGAAGCAGGGAGCAGTAACTATGGCTACACCTTC. Translating it yields CASSEAGSSNYGYTF.